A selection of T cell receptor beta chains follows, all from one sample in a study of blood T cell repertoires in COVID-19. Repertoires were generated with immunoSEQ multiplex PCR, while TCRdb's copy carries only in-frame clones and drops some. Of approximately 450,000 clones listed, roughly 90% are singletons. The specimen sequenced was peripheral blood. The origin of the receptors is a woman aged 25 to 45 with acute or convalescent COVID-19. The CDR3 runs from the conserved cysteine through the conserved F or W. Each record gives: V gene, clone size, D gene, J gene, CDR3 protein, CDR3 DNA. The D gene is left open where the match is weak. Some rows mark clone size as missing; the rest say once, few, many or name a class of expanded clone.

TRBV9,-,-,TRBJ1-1,CASSVLGSPNTEAFF,TGTGCCAGCAGCGTACTCGGGTCTCCGAACACTGAAGCTTTCTTT
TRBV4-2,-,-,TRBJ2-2,CASSQGGLTTGELFF,TGTGCCAGCAGCCAAGGGGGCCTAACCACCGGGGAGCTGTTTTTT
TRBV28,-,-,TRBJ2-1,CASSLSRDNHNEQFF,TGTGCCAGCAGTTTGTCCAGGGACAATCACAATGAGCAGTTCTTC
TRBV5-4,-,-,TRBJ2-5,CASSSAGQEKTQYF,TGTGCCAGCAGCAGCGCAGGGCAGGAGAAGACCCAGTACTTC
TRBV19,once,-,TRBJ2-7,CASSISGSSSYEQYF,TGTGCCAGTAGTATATCAGGCAGCAGCTCCTACGAGCAGTACTTC
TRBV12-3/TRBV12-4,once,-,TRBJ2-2,CAVRGLSGELFF,TGCGCGGTCCGGGGGTTGAGCGGGGAGCTGTTTTTT
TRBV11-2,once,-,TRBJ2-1,CASSSDLASYNEQFF,TGTGCCAGCAGCTCAGACTTAGCAAGTTACAATGAGCAGTTCTTC
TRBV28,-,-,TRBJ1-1,CASSLGFGVEAFF,TGTGCCAGCAGTTTAGGGTTCGGGGTTGAAGCTTTCTTT
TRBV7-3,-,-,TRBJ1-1,CASSFQMNTEAFF,TGTGCCAGCAGCTTCCAGATGAACACTGAAGCTTTCTTT
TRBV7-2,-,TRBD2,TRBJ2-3,CASSLVRLAGLGDTQYF,TGTGCCAGCAGCTTAGTAAGGCTAGCGGGTTTAGGGGATACGCAGTATTTT
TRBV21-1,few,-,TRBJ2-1,CASSKGEAQRQDPYNEQFF,TGTGCCAGCAGCAAAGGCGAAGCGCAGCGACAGGATCCCTACAATGAGCAGTTCTTC
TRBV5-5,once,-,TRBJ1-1,CASSHRPSNTEAFF,TGTGCCAGCAGCCACAGGCCTTCGAACACTGAAGCTTTCTTT
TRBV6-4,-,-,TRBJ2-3,CASSDGARTDTQYF,TGTGCCAGCAGTGACGGGGCCCGCACAGATACGCAGTATTTT
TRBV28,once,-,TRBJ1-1,CANAPPIRLQGLRNTEAFF,TGTGCCAACGCCCCACCTATTCGACTACAAGGACTGAGGAACACTGAAGCTTTCTTT
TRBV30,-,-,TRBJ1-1,CAWSVLTETEAFF,TGTGCCTGGAGTGTACTGACTGAAACTGAAGCTTTCTTT
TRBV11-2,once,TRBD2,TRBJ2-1,CASSRPAGGLRNEQFF,TGTGCCAGCAGCAGGCCGGCGGGGGGGTTGCGCAATGAGCAGTTCTTC
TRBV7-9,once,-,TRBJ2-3,CASSLQGNRADTQYF,TGTGCCAGCAGCCTACAGGGTAATCGGGCAGATACGCAGTATTTT
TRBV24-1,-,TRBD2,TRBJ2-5,CATSDGGLAQETQYF,TGTGCCACCAGTGATGGTGGACTAGCTCAAGAGACCCAGTACTTC
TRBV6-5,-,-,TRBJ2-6,CASSYSTVPGANVLTF,TGTGCCAGCAGTTACTCGACAGTTCCTGGGGCCAACGTCCTGACTTTC
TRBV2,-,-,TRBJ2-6,CASSPTGSGANVLTF,TGTGCCAGCAGCCCTACAGGGTCTGGGGCCAACGTCCTGACTTTC
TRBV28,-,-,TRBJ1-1,CASSNSKRGLSNTEAFF,TGTGCCAGCAGCAATTCTAAAAGGGGCTTGAGTAACACTGAAGCTTTCTTT
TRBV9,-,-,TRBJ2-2,CASSAGGAVRTGELFF,TGTGCCAGCAGCGCGGGGGGCGCGGTAAGGACCGGGGAGCTGTTTTTT
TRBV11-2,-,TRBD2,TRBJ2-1,CASSLALAGDNEQFF,TGTGCCAGCAGCTTAGCACTAGCGGGGGACAATGAGCAGTTCTTC
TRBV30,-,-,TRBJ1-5,CAWSAGGGQPQHF,TGTGCCTGGAGTGCGGGGGGCGGTCAGCCCCAGCATTTT
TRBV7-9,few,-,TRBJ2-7,CASSLVGLPNYEQYF,TGTGCCAGCAGCTTAGTGGGGCTCCCAAATTACGAGCAGTACTTC
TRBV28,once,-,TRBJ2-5,CASRGTGWETQYF,TGTGCCAGCAGAGGTACAGGGTGGGAGACCCAGTACTTC